The entry below gives a single T cell receptor (beta chain) sequence along with its context. The antigen this receptor binds is unknown. No quality values exist for individual bases; no much larger clone is one base distant. TCRbeta CDR3 regions were amplified from genomic DNA by means of the immunoSEQ Assay, a bias-controlled multiplex PCR. On the study's bioinformatics: Nucleated cell counts per sample were estimated from amplification of reference gene primers within the assay. To quantify the absolute abundance of each unique TCRbeta CDR3 rearrangement, sequence reads were collapsed and filtered. For each sample, productive Simpson clonality was calculated as the square root of Simpson's diversity index across productive rearrangements. TCRdb retrieved this table from immuneACCESS and kept in-frame rearrangements only. Not all clones are present; in checked studies, unresolved V genes account for under half, and no reason is known for the remainder. Clone size and V and J calls were adopted from that table, with D and trimming inferred from the DNA. The sample contains fewer than 200,000 clones, around four fifths of them found a single time. The ten largest make up under 8.5% of the sample.

The data belong to a study of blood T cell repertoires in COVID-19 (dated by TCRdb to about 2020). Notes on the research overall: Collaborator samples came from the United States, Italy and Spain and covered acute and convalescent phases of COVID-19. The samples were drawn from the first 160 participants of the ongoing ImmuneRACE study and from 1,254 subjects provided by 6 global collaborators. The repertoires were released in a freely available public database intended as a resource for research on the immune response to SARS-CoV-2. Where available, HLA class I and class II types were obtained from metadata supplied by the sample provider rather than from assay-based typing. The material from the prospective study consisted of cDNA or gDNA derived from T cells, B-cell-depleted T cells, or PBMCs. Sample metadata almost always included a de-identified subject ID, COVID-19 status, age in years and sex. The dataset comprised deeply sampled blood TCRbeta repertoires from subjects exposed to, actively infected with, or recovered from COVID-19.

V loses 3 bases of germline sequence and J loses 2 bases, and the interval between the two ends is 6 bases. CDR1 SEHNR and CDR2 FQNEAQ are derived from the germline V gene (reference sequence). The CDR3 spans 13 residues, from the cysteine through the phenylalanine. Left in the record is the CDR3 DNA by itself, 39 bases read in frame from the first base. General study outcomes and caveats: Clinical and demographic metadata were provided uncurated, with the amount varying by source and participant.

Another Seattle source contributed samples from volunteer blood donors who had recovered from COVID-19. Each collaborating institution followed its own protocols to collect whole blood in K2EDTA tubes. Collaborator samples were shipped for TCRbeta analysis as frozen whole blood, isolated PBMCs, or DNA extracted from either sample type. The clonotype was recovered from a man aged 40-55 years who had recovered from COVID-19. The rearranged chain carries TRBV7-9 and TRBJ2-3, and perhaps TRBD1 as D gene, on 5 matching bases. What was sequenced was peripheral blood. The CDR3 reads CASSLDNTDTQYF. DNA sequence: TGTGCCAGCAGCTTGGACAACACAGATACGCAGTATTTT.